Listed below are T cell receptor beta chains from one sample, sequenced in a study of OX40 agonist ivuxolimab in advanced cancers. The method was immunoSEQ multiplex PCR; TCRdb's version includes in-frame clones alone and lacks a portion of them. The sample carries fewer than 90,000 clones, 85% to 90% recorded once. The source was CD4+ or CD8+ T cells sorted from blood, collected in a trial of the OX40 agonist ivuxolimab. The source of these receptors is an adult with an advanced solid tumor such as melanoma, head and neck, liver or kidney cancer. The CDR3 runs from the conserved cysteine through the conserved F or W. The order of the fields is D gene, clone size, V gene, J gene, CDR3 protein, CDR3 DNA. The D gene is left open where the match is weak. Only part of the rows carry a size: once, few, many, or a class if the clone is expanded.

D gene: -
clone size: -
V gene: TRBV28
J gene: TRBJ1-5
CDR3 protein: CASSRVRHQPQHF
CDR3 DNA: TGTGCCAGCAGCAGGGTAAGGCATCAGCCCCAGCATTTT

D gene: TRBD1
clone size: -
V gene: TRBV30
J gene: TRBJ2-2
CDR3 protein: CAWSLYGRGQNTGELFF
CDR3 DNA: TGTGCCTGGAGTTTGTACGGTAGGGGGCAGAACACCGGGGAGCTGTTTTTT

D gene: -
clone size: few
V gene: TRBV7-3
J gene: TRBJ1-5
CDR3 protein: CASSRGQNQPQHF
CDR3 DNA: TGTGCCAGCAGCCGCGGACAGAATCAGCCCCAGCATTTT

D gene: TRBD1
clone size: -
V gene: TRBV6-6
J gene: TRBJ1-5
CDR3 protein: CASRTDRSNQPQHF
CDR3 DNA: TGTGCCAGCAGAACGGACAGGAGCAATCAGCCCCAGCATTTT

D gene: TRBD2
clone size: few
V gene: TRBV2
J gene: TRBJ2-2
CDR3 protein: CASSELAGNTGELFF
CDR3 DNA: TGTGCCAGCAGTGAGCTAGCGGGGAACACCGGGGAGCTGTTTTTT

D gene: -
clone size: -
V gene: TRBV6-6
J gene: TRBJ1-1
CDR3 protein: CASTPGGGFHTEAFF
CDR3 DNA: TGTGCCAGCACACCCGGTGGAGGTTTTCACACTGAAGCTTTCTTT

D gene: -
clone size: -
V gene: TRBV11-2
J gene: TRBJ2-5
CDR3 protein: CASSLEFETQYF
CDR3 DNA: TGTGCCAGCAGCTTAGAGTTCGAGACCCAGTACTTC

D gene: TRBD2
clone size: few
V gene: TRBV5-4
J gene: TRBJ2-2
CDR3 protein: CASSFDGTSGRRELFF
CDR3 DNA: TGTGCCAGCAGCTTTGACGGGACTAGCGGGAGAAGGGAGCTGTTTTTT

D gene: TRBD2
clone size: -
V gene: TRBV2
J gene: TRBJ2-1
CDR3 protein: CASRLAGVGNEQFF
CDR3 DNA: TGTGCCAGCCGACTAGCGGGAGTAGGCAATGAGCAGTTCTTC

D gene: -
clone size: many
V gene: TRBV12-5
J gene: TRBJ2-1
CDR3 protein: CASGFTGQYNEQFF
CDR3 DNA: TGTGCTAGTGGTTTCACAGGGCAATACAATGAGCAGTTCTTC

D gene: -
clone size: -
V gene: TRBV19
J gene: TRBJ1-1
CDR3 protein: CASNRYTEAFF
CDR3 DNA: TGTGCCAGTAATCGATACACTGAAGCTTTCTTT

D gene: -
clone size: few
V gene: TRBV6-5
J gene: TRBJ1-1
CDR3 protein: CASSPIQGPTGGAFF
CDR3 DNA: TGTGCCAGCAGCCCAATACAGGGTCCCACTGGGGGAGCTTTCTTT

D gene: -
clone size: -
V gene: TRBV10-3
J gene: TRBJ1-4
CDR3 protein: CAISESGAGEKLFF
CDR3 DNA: TGTGCCATCAGTGAGTCAGGGGCCGGTGAAAAACTGTTTTTT

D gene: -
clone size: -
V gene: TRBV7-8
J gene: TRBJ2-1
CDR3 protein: CASSPIDAGNEQFF
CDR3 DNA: TGTGCCAGCAGCCCCATTGACGCCGGCAATGAGCAGTTCTTC

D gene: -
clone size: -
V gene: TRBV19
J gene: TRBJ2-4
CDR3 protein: CASSPAILGAKNIQYF
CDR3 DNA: TGTGCCAGTAGTCCCGCGATCCTGGGGGCCAAAAACATTCAGTACTTC

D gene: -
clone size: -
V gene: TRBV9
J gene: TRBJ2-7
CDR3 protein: CASSAGTSAYEQYF
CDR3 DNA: TGTGCCAGCAGCGCCGGGACATCCGCCTACGAGCAGTACTTC

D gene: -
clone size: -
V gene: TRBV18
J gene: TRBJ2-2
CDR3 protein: CASSPGRSNTGELFF
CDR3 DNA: TGTGCCAGCTCACCTGGCAGGTCGAACACCGGGGAGCTGTTTTTT

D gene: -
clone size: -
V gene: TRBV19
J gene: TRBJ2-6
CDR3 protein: CASTWAGQTNVLTF
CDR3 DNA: TGTGCCAGTACTTGGGCGGGACAGACCAACGTCCTGACTTTC

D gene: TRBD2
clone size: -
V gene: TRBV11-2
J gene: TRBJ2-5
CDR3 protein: CASSFPSGEETQYF
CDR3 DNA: TGTGCCAGCAGCTTTCCTAGCGGAGAAGAGACCCAGTACTTC

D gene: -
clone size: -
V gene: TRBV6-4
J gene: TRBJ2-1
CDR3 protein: CASSDSSVLGTDEQFF
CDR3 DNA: TGTGCCAGCAGTGACTCGAGTGTTTTGGGCACGGATGAGCAGTTCTTC

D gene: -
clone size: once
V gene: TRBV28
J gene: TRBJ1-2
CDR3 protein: CASSLWDSYYGYTF
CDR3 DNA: TGTGCCAGCAGTTTATGGGACAGCTACTATGGCTACACCTTC

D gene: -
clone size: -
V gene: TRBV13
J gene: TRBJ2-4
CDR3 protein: CASTLGLAKNIQYF
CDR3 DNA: TGTGCCAGCACCCTGGGGCTAGCCAAAAACATTCAGTACTTC

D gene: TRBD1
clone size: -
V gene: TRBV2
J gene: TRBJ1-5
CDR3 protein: CASSDAGQFNQPQHF
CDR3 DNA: TGTGCCAGCAGTGATGCGGGACAGTTTAATCAGCCCCAGCATTTT

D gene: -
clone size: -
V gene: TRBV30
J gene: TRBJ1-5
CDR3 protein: CAWSGARWGNQPQHF
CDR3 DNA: TGTGCCTGGAGTGGGGCAAGATGGGGCAATCAGCCCCAGCATTTT

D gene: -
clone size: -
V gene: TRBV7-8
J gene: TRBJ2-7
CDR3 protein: CASSLAKTGGPDYEQYF
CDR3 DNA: TGTGCCAGCAGCTTAGCCAAGACAGGCGGACCCGACTACGAGCAGTACTTC

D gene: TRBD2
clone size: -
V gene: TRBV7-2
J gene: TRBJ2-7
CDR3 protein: CASSSKGWIVAGVPSEQYF
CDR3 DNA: TGTGCCAGCAGCTCTAAGGGTTGGATCGTAGCGGGAGTACCGAGCGAGCAGTACTTC